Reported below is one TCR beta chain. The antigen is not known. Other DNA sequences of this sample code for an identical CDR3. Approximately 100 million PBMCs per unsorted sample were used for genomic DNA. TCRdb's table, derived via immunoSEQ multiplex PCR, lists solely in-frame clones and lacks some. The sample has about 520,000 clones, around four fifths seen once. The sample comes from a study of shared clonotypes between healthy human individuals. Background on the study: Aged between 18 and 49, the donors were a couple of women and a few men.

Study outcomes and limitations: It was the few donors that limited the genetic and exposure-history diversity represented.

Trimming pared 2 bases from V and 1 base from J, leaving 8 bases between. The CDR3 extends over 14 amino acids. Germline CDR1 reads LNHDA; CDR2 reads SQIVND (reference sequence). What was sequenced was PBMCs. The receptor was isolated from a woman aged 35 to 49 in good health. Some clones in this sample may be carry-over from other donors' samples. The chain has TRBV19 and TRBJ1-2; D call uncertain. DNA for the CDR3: TGTGCCAGTAGTATAAACGGAGATAACTATGGCTACACCTTC. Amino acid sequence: CASSINGDNYGYTF.